A single sample is the source of the 21 T cell receptor beta chains below, sequenced in a study of blood T cell repertoires in COVID-19. The method was immunoSEQ multiplex PCR; TCRdb's version includes in-frame clones alone and lacks a portion of them. The data show roughly 250,000 clones, roughly 84% seen once. The sample was peripheral blood. These receptor sequences come from a woman between 50 and 59 years old with acute or convalescent COVID-19.

Worth noting for this clone: This specimen includes other DNA sequences encoding the same CDR3. The chain joins TRBV14 to TRBJ1-2, with D perhaps TRBD1 (5 bases). CDR1 and CDR2 (germline): SGHDN, FVKESK. Between the trimmed V and J ends, which lost 0 bases and 4 bases, there was a span of 9 bases. This CDR3 is built from 14 residues. CDR3 residues: CASSQDRQSYGYTF. CDR3 bases: TGTGCCAGCAGCCAAGATCGACAGAGCTATGGCTACACCTTC.

The V and J genes are TRBV19 and TRBJ2-7; 9 nucleotides match TRBD1. Germline values: CDR1 LNHDA, CDR2 SQIVND (reference sequence). V lost 8 bases, J lost 4 bases, and 3 bases stayed unmatched. This CDR3 contains 12 residues. Written as DNA, the CDR3 is TGTGCCAGTTCGACAGGGGGGTACGAGCAGTACTTC. Translated, it gives CASSTGGYEQYF.

The chain combines TRBV6-1 with TRBJ2-1; D uncertain. The CDR3 spans 12 residues. V was trimmed by 0 bases and J by 15 bases, leaving 12 bases between them. From germline, CDR1 is MNHNS and CDR2 SASEGT. CDR3 region: CASSEASRIPFF. The DNA for the CDR3 is TGTGCCAGCAGTGAAGCCTCTAGGATCCCGTTCTTC.

V gene TRBV5-4 combines with J gene TRBJ1-2; D ambiguous. The germline V and J ends were trimmed by 0 bases and 6 bases, with 9 bases remaining between them. The germline V gene encodes CDR1 SGHNT and CDR2 YYREEE (reference sequence). There are 13 residues in the CDR3. In DNA form, the CDR3 reads TGTGCCAGCAGCTTGGCAGCGAGGGATGGCTACACCTTC. The encoded protein is CASSLAARDGYTF.

This clone turned up a few times. The V call is TRBV4-1, the J call TRBJ1-2; a weak D match, TRBD1 (6 bases). The V end lost 0 bases, the J end lost 4 bases, and 9 bases lay between the germline ends. The CDR3 totals 14 residues. CDR1 is MGHRA and CDR2 is YSYEKL in the germline V gene. CDR3 coding DNA: TGCGCCAGCAGCCAAGAGGTGGGGGCCTATGGCTACACCTTC. This translates into CASSQEVGAYGYTF.

The J gene is TRBJ1-4, the V gene TRBV5-5, with D possibly being TRBD1 (6 bases). CDR1 and CDR2 from the germline V gene are SGHKS and YYEKEE (reference sequence). With 4 bases removed from V and 10 bases from J, the gap between germline ends came to 29 bases. The CDR3 contains 18 residues. As DNA, the CDR3 is TGTGCCAGCAGCGATCCCGAAGGGGGGGCACGACGGCATGGAAAACTGTTTTTT. Its translation is CASSDPEGGARRHGKLFF.

V gene TRBV7-9 combines with J gene TRBJ1-1; 7 nucleotides align to TRBD1. Germline lookup yields CDR1 SEHNR and CDR2 FQNEAQ (reference sequence). The CDR3 length is 14 residues. The V gene end was trimmed by 5 bases and the J gene end by 6 bases; junction bases not matched to a gene: 9. The CDR3 region has the DNA TGTGCCAGCAGCCCGGTTAAGGGGGCTGCTGAAGCTTTCTTT. Translation gives CASSPVKGAAEAFF.

In this sample, this clone turned up many times. V and J are TRBV19 and TRBJ2-7, with D unclear. Germline values: CDR1 LNHDA, CDR2 SQIVND (reference sequence). The V end lost 0 bases, the J end lost 4 bases, and 10 bases lay between the germline ends. CDR3 length: 14 amino acids. The CDR3 is CASSIDRSTYEQYF. Here the CDR3 DNA reads TGTGCCAGTAGTATAGATCGTAGTACTTACGAGCAGTACTTC.

The chain has TRBV5-6 and TRBJ1-1, with a tentative D call TRBD1 (6 bases). V gave up 4 bases and J gave up 6 bases, with 13 bases separating them. This CDR3 has 13 amino acids. Germline values: CDR1 SGHDT, CDR2 YYEEEE. The DNA of the CDR3 is TGTGCCAGCAGCGACGTAACAGGGCCTGAAGCTTTCTTT. This encodes CASSDVTGPEAFF.

This rearrangement joins TRBV28 to TRBJ2-1, with 7 nucleotides matching TRBD2. Trimming at V came to 4 bases and at J to 0 bases, leaving 9 bases not matched to a gene. The CDR3 consists of 17 residues. The germline gives CDR1 MDHEN, CDR2 SYDVKM. CDR3 DNA: TGTGCCAGCAGTTCTAAGCGGGAACTGAGCTCCTACAATGAGCAGTTCTTC. This sequence encodes CASSSKRELSSYNEQFF.

V usage is TRBV24-1 and J usage is TRBJ1-5, with 8 positions matching TRBD1. V shed 3 bases, J shed 1 base, and the junction held 4 bases outside the gene matches. Germline values: CDR1 KGHDR, CDR2 SFDVKD. The CDR3 totals 16 residues. CDR3 sequence (DNA): TGTGCCACCAGTGATCAAGACAGGGGAAGCAATCAGCCCCAGCATTTT. Encoded protein: CATSDQDRGSNQPQHF.

This chain links TRBV18 with TRBJ1-1, with 9 bases matching TRBD1. CDR1 is KGHSH and CDR2 is LQKENI in the germline V gene. The V gene end was trimmed by 5 bases and the J gene end by 1 base; junction bases not matched to a gene: 2. The CDR3 consists of 14 residues. The CDR3 DNA reads as TGTGCCAGCTCATGGGACAGGGCGAACACTGAAGCTTTCTTT. It translates to CASSWDRANTEAFF.

The CDR3, as DNA: TGTGCCATAGGGAGCGGGGGGTTGGATACGCAGTATTTT. It codes for CAIGSGGLDTQYF. The rearrangement joins TRBV24-1 to TRBJ2-3; 9 nucleotides match TRBD2. The CDR3 contains 13 residues. V gave up 11 bases and J gave up 6 bases; unmatched junction bases: 8. Germline CDR1 and CDR2: KGHDR and SFDVKD.

The sample holds one count of this clone. The chain links TRBV5-1 to TRBJ1-1; D gene ambiguous. The V end was cut by 3 bases, the J end by 0 bases, with 9 bases between. CDR1 is SGHRS and CDR2 is YFSETQ in the germline V gene. The CDR3 loop spans 14 amino acids. The chain's CDR3 is CASSSGNMNTEAFF. CDR3 nucleotides: TGCGCCAGCAGCTCGGGAAACATGAACACTGAAGCTTTCTTT.

Turning to this clone: The sample contains more than one DNA sequence encoding this CDR3. The chain has TRBV5-1 and TRBJ2-5, with D perhaps matching TRBD1 (7 bases). The CDR3 covers 14 residues. Germline assignment: CDR1 SGHRS and CDR2 YFSETQ. V lost 4 bases and J 2 bases, leaving 12 bases between the germline ends. CDR3 residues: CASSPSGGQETQYF. The CDR3 coding sequence is TGCGCCAGCAGCCCTTCAGGGGGGCAAGAGACCCAGTACTTC.

The gene calls are TRBV29-1 and TRBJ1-1; D possibly corresponds to TRBD1 (5 bases). Germline values: CDR1 SQVTM, CDR2 ANQGSEA. The ends were cut back, 2 bases at V and 5 bases at J, with 21 bases in the middle. The CDR3 consists of 16 residues. The DNA for the CDR3 is TGCAGCGTTGAATCCACAACCCCTGGGGCCGTTACTGAAGCTTTCTTT. Amino acid sequence: CSVESTTPGAVTEAFF.

The chain combines TRBV27 with TRBJ2-7, with TRBD2 matching over 9 bases. Unmatched junction bases numbered 3, after V lost 6 bases and J lost 3 bases. The germline CDR1 and CDR2 sequences are MNHEY and SMNVEV (reference sequence). The CDR3 extends over 13 amino acids. The CDR3 is CASRASGDYEQYF. The CDR3 nucleotides read TGTGCCAGCAGAGCTAGCGGGGACTACGAGCAGTACTTC.

The CDR3 DNA reads as TGTGCCACCGGGGGGACAGGGGTGCCCCAAGAGACCCAGTACTTC. Its translation: CATGGTGVPQETQYF. This chain links TRBV15 with TRBJ2-5, with 10 bases that match TRBD1. Germline CDR1 reads LNHNV; CDR2 reads YYDKDF (reference sequence). This CDR3 is 15 amino acids long. V lost 8 bases to trimming and J lost 1 base; unmatched junction nucleotides: 7.

The chain carries TRBV7-8 and TRBJ1-5, with a tentative D call TRBD1 (5 bases). The CDR3 covers 14 residues. V shed 1 base and J shed 7 bases, with 11 bases lying between them. CDR1 SGHVS and CDR2 FQNEAQ come from the germline V gene. CDR3 sequence reads: CASSLVGGGQPQHF. Here the CDR3 DNA reads TGTGCCAGCAGCTTAGTGGGGGGAGGCCAGCCCCAGCATTTT.

In its sample, this clone was seen many times. The chain links TRBV5-4 to TRBJ2-5; 11 bases are a match to TRBD2. With 2 bases clipped from V and 5 bases from J, the junction kept 8 bases outside the gene matches. The CDR3 is 16 residues long. CDR1 and CDR2 (germline): SGHNT, YYREEE (reference sequence). The DNA for the CDR3 is TGTGCCAGCAGCTTCAAACTAGCGGGAGCGTGGGAGACCCAGTACTTC. Amino acid sequence: CASSFKLAGAWETQYF.

Only one count was recorded for this clone. V and J are TRBV9 and TRBJ2-1; 7 bases are shared with TRBD1. This CDR3 is built from 16 residues. V shed 4 bases, J shed 8 bases, and the junction held 15 bases outside the gene matches. From germline, CDR1 is SGDLS and CDR2 YYNGEE. The CDR3 loop reads CASSTDAGTVDDEQFF. The CDR3 DNA follows: TGTGCCAGCAGCACAGACGCCGGGACAGTTGATGATGAGCAGTTCTTC.